The rows below give T cell receptor beta chains drawn from one sample of a study of T cell responses to AZD1222 COVID-19 vaccine. The table came from immunoSEQ multiplex PCR; TCRdb's copy has only in-frame clones and leaves some out. The sample includes 150,000 to 200,000 clones, almost 95% of them seen just once. Sequencing used peripheral blood, obtained on day 0 of AZD1222 vaccination. Receptors were obtained from an adult in good health. The CDR3 runs from the conserved cysteine through the conserved F or W. The order of the fields is J gene, V gene, CDR3 protein.

TRBJ1-1 | TRBV5-6 | CASSWTQGVNTEAFF
TRBJ1-2 | TRBV24-1 | CATSDTQGARGGYTF
TRBJ1-2 | TRBV27 | CASSPARTGYGYTF
TRBJ1-1 | TRBV28 | CASSLSSPYVKVGAFF
TRBJ1-1 | TRBV5-1 | CASSLARATGTEAFF
TRBJ2-3 | TRBV6-4 | CASSTLVGDTQYF
TRBJ1-2 | TRBV9 | CASSVEGTVLYGYTF
TRBJ2-5 | TRBV27 | CASSSGPREETQYF
TRBJ1-5 | TRBV5-4 | CASSLAPGNQPQHF
TRBJ2-7 | TRBV28 | CASSLTGYEQYF
TRBJ1-1 | TRBV29-1 | CSVRGEWMNTEAFF
TRBJ1-2 | TRBV28 | CASRQGVANYGYTF
TRBJ1-6 | TRBV6-6 | CASSSSGLNSPLHF